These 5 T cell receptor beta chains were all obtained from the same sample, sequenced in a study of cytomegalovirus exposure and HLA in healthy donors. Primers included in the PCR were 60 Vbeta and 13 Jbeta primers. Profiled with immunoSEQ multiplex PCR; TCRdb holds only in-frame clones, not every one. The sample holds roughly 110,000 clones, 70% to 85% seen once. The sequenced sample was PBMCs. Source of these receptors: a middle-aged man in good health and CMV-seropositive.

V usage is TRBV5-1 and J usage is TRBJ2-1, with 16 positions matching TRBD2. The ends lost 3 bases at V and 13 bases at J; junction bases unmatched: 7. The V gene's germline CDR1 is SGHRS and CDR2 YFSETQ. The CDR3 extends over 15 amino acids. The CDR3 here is CASSSPGLAGGPQFF. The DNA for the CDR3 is TGCGCCAGCAGCTCTCCGGGACTAGCGGGGGGGCCCCAGTTCTTC.

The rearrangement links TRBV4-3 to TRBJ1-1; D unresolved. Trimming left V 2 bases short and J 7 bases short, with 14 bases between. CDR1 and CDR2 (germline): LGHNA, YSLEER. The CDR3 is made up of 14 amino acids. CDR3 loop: CASSQKREFGEAFF. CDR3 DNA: TGCGCCAGCAGCCAAAAAAGGGAGTTTGGTGAAGCTTTCTTT.

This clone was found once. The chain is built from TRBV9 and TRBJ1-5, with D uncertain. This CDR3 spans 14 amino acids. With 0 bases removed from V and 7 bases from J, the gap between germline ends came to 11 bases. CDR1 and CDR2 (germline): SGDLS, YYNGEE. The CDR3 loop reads CASSVDQAGQPQHF. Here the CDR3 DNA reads TGTGCCAGCAGCGTAGACCAGGCAGGACAGCCCCAGCATTTT.

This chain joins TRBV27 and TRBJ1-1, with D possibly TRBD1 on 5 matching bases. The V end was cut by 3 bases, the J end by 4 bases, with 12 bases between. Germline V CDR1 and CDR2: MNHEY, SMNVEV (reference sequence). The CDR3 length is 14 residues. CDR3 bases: TGTGCCAGCAGTTTGCTTGACAGTTCCACTGAAGCTTTCTTT. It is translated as CASSLLDSSTEAFF.

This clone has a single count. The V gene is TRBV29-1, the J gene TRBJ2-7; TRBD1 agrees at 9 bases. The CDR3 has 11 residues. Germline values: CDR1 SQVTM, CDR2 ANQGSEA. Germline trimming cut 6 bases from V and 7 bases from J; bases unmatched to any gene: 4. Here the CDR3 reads CSVRQGGEQYF. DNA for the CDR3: TGCAGCGTGCGACAGGGGGGGGAGCAGTACTTC.